The present TCR beta chain was sequenced within a study of T cell responses to AZD1222 COVID-19 vaccine. Germline CDR1 WSHSY, CDR2 SAAADI. The CDR3 totals 18 residues. With 10 bases removed from V and 0 bases from J, the gap between germline ends came to 25 bases. TCRdb's table, derived via immunoSEQ multiplex PCR, lists solely in-frame clones and lacks some. The data contain roughly 150,000 clones, less than 95% of them singletons. This chain connects TRBV10-2 to TRBJ1-3; the D gene is possibly TRBD1 (5 bases). This specimen consisted of peripheral blood, obtained on day 0 of AZD1222 vaccination. This receptor was identified in an adult in good health. Written as DNA, the CDR3 is TGCGCCACTACGTCGCGGCAGGGCGGGATCCTCTCTGGAAACACCATATATTTT. It encodes CATTSRQGGILSGNTIYF.